This TCR beta chain was recovered during a study of T cell clusters in autoimmune cytopenias. At the level of the study: The median distinct TRB clonotype count was about 2,000 per sample, from a median around 49,000 reads.

This clonotype is deemed medium-sized by its frequency. Its matching antigen is unknown. Multiplex touch-down PCR amplified TRB using TRB-A and TRB-B pools in one tube. TCRdb re-called the multiplex PCR reads, yielding one record per CDR3 amino acid sequence without DNA. The sample spans about 1,500 distinct CDR3 sequences; the ten largest clones claim approximately 9.2%. Study-level findings and limits: A dominant lymphoma-associated repertoire apparently masked the cluster-lack signature in secondary cytopenia versus chronic lymphocytic leukemia. TRB repertoire shifts in secondary cytopenia and chronic lymphocytic leukemia mostly reflected lymphoma, not autoimmunity.

TRB was amplified from approximately 250 ng of peripheral blood genomic DNA per sample. A further study also used this sample, focusing on T cell repertoires in aging, cancer and after chemotherapy.

The sample was peripheral blood. The receptor comes from a human donor in good health.

The CDR3 sequence is CATSSQSGETQYF. The chain carries TRBV24-1 and TRBJ2-5; the D call from TCRdb, TRBD2, cannot be confirmed without DNA. The germline V gene has CDR1 KGHDR and CDR2 SFDVKD. The CDR3 has 13 residues.